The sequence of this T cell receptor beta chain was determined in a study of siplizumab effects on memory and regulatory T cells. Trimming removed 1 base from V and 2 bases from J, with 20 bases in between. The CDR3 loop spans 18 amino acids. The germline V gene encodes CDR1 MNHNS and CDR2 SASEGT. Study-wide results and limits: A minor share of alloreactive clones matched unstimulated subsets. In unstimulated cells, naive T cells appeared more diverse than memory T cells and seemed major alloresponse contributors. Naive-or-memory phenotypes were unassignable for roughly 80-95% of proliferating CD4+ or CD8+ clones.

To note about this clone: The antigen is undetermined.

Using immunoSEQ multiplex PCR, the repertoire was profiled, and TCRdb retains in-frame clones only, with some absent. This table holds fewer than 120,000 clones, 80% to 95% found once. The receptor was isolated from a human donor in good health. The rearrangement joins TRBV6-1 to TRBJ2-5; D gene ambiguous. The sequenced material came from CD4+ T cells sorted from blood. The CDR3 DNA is TGTGCCAGCAGTGAAGTCCCAACCATCTCCACTGCTCAAGAGACCCAGTACTTC. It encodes CASSEVPTISTAQETQYF.